This T cell receptor beta chain was sequenced for a study of control samples from healthy donors and cancer patients. CDR3 length: 14 amino acids. Trimming took 5 bases from V and 5 from J; bases not matched to a gene: 4. Germline V gene data show CDR1 as SGHRS and CDR2 as YFSETQ. The table came from immunoSEQ multiplex PCR; TCRdb's copy has only in-frame clones and leaves some out. The table has some 150,000 clones, roughly 89% seen once. The sequenced sample was blood. The chain uses TRBV5-1 and TRBJ2-5; 12 nucleotides align to TRBD2. This TCR came from a woman aged 30 to 39 in good health. CDR3 sequence (DNA): TGCGCCAGCAGGACTAGCGGGGGTGGCGAGACCCAGTACTTC. It codes for CASRTSGGGETQYF. Supplemented by reference TRBV5-1 and TRBJ2-5, the full variable domain reads KAGVTQTPRYLIKTRGQQVTLSCSPISGHRSVSWYQQTPGQGLQFLFEYFSETQRNKGNFPGRFSGRQFSNSRSEMNVSTLELGDSALYLCASRTSGGGETQYFGPGTRLLVL.